Given below is one T cell receptor (beta chain) in context. The antigen is not known. These data originate in a study of cytomegalovirus exposure and HLA in healthy donors. General study points: Highest at DRB1 and lowest at HLA-C, TCR association rates differed among HLA loci in a later analysis. In the analysis, some V segments, TRBV6-2 and TRBV6-3 included, were excluded as indistinguishable.

Both 60 Vbeta primers and 13 Jbeta primers went into the PCR. Assay: immunoSEQ multiplex PCR; the TCRdb copy retains only in-frame clones and omits some. In all, the sample yields tens of thousands of clones. In germline, CDR1 is SGHVS, CDR2 FQNEAQ. This CDR3 has 11 amino acids. The V end lost 1 base, the J end lost 6 bases, and 4 bases lay between the germline ends. The study sampled nominally healthy donors, though unrecorded immune exposures were likely. Sequencing was carried out using PBMCs. The source of this sequence is a young man in good health and CMV-seropositive. This chain connects TRBV7-8 to TRBJ2-7; D is unclear. CDR3 in amino acids: CASSLGPEQYF. CDR3 in DNA: TGTGCCAGCAGCTTAGGGCCCGAGCAGTACTTC.